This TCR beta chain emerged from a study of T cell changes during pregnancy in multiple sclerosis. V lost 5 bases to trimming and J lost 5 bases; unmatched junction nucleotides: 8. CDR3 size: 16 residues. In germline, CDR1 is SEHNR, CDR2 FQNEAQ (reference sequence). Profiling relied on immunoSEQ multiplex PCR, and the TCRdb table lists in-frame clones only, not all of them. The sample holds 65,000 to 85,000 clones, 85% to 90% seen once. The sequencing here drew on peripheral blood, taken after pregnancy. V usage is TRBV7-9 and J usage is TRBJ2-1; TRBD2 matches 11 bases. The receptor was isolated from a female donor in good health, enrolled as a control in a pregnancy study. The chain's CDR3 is CASSVVGTSGDNEQFF. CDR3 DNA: TGTGCCAGCAGCGTAGTCGGGACTAGCGGAGACAATGAGCAGTTCTTC.